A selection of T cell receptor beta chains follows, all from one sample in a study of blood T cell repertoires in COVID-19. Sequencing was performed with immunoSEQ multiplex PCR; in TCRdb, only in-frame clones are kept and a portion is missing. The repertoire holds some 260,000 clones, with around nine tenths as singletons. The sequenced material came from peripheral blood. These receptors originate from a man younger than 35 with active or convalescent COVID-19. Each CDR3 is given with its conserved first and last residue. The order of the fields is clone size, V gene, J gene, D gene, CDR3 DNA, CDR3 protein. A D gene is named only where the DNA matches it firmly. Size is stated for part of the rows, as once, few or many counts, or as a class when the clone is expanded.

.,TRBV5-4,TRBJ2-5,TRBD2,TGTGCCAGCAGTTCGGGACTAGCGGGAGAAGAGACCCAGTACTTC,CASSSGLAGEETQYF
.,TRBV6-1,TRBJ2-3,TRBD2,TGTGCCAGCAGTGAGGCTAGCGGGACCCCAGATACGCAGTATTTT,CASSEASGTPDTQYF
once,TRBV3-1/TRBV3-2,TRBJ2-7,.,TGTGCCAGCAGCCAAGATAGCGTCAGGGGACGCTACGAGCAGTACTTC,CASSQDSVRGRYEQYF
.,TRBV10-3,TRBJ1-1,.,TGTGCCATCAGTGGAGGAGCGAACACTGAAGCTTTCTTT,CAISGGANTEAFF
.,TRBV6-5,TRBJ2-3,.,TGTGCCAGCCGGCGACTATCTACCACAGATACGCAGTATTTT,CASRRLSTTDTQYF
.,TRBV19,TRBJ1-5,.,TGTGCCAGTAGTATGGGGGGAGCCCAGCATTTT,CASSMGGAQHF
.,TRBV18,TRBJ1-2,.,TGTGCCAGCTCACCTCGAGCCAGGGCCCAACTAAACTATGGCTACACCTTC,CASSPRARAQLNYGYTF
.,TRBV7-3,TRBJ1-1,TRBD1,TGTGCCAGCAGCATAGGGCAGGGGGCGTATACTGAAGCTTTCTTT,CASSIGQGAYTEAFF
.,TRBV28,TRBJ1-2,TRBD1,TGTGCCAGCAGCCAGACAGGGGATGACGGCTACACCTTC,CASSQTGDDGYTF
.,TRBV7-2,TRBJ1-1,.,TGTGCCAGCAGCTTAAACTTTGGGGGGACTGAAGCTTTCTTT,CASSLNFGGTEAFF
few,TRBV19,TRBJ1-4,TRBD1,TGTGCCAGTAGTTACTCCGGGACAGGGGATGAAAAACTGTTTTTT,CASSYSGTGDEKLFF
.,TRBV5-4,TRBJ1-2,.,TGTGCCAGCAGCCGAGACAGGTCTACTAACTATGGCTACACCTTC,CASSRDRSTNYGYTF
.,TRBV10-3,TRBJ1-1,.,TGTGCCACCGAATACAACAGTTCCACTGAAGCTTTCTTT,CATEYNSSTEAFF
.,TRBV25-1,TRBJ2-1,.,TGTGCCAGCAGTGAATATTACAGTATCTACAATGAGCAGTTCTTC,CASSEYYSIYNEQFF
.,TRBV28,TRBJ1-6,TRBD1,TGTGCCAGCAGTTTGCGGGACAGGGGATACTATAATTCACCCCTCCACTTT,CASSLRDRGYYNSPLHF
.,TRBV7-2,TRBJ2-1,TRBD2,TGTGCCAGCAGCTTAAGACTAGCGGATGACTACAATGAGCAGTTCTTC,CASSLRLADDYNEQFF
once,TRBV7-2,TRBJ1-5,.,TGTGCCAGCAGCTTGTACGGGGAGAGGCCCCAGCATTTT,CASSLYGERPQHF
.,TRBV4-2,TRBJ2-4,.,TGTGCCAGCAGCCAAGAGACAGGGAGGGCCAAAAACATTCAGTACTTC,CASSQETGRAKNIQYF
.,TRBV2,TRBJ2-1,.,TGTGCCAGCAGGAGGATTGGGGGGAGTGGCAATGAGCAGTTCTTC,CASRRIGGSGNEQFF
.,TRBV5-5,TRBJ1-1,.,TGTGCCAGCAGCCCAGGGCCCCCTACGTCGAACACTGAAGCTTTCTTT,CASSPGPPTSNTEAFF
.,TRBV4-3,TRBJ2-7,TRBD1,TGCGCCAGCAGCCTTCAGGGGGCGGCCGAGCAGTACTTC,CASSLQGAAEQYF
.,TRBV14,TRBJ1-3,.,TGTGCCAGCAGTCGGAACCCGGGACTCTCTGGAAACACCATATATTTT,CASSRNPGLSGNTIYF
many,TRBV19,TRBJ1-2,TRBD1,TGTGCCAGTCTGGGACAGGGGTATGGCTACACCTTC,CASLGQGYGYTF
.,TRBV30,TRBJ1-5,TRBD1,TGTGCCTGGGAAATAGACAGGGGATATAGCAATCAGCCCCAGCATTTT,CAWEIDRGYSNQPQHF
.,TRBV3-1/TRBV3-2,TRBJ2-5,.,TGTGCCAGCAGCCAAGATGGCGCTAGAGGAGAGACCCAGTACTTC,CASSQDGARGETQYF
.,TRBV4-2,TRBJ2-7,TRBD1,TGTGCCAGCAGCCGAGGGACAGGGGACCCTTACGAGCAGTACTTC,CASSRGTGDPYEQYF
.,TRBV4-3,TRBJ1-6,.,TGCGCCAGCAGCCAAGGGGCGAGCTCCTATAATTCACCCCTCCACTTT,CASSQGASSYNSPLHF
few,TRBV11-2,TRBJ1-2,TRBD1,TGTGCCAGCAGCTTGATCGGGACAGGGTCAGTCTACACCTTC,CASSLIGTGSVYTF